This T cell receptor beta chain was recovered during a study of T cells in women clearing cervical HPV infection. About the research overall: HLA type could not be excluded as a confounder.

The germline V gene encodes CDR1 SGHVS and CDR2 FQNEAQ. Trimming removed 5 bases at V and 3 bases at J, with 19 bases between. CDR3 length: 17 amino acids. Study-level results: T-cell numbers per sample were unknown and may explain richness differences.

TCR beta CDR3 amplified by multiplex PCR from roughly 1,100 ng genomic DNA. Assay used: immunoSEQ multiplex PCR; TCRdb lists only in-frame clones, some missing. The sample's table shows 20,000 to 25,000 clones. Details on this clone: The antigen is unknown. The CDR3 end is not reached by the read, which stops 3 residues before it; the germline J gene fills it in.

The origin of this receptor is a woman between 18 and 70 years old with a cervical HPV16 infection that either progressed to CIN3+ or cleared (not recorded which). The V and J genes are TRBV7-8 and TRBJ2-2; unclear D gene. Sequenced material: blood buffy coat. The CDR3 DNA, read in part, is TGTGCCAGCAGCCTTCGCCTATACCATCGGGACACCGGGGAG. This encodes CASSLRLYHRDTGE. The whole CDR3 region reads CASSLRLYHRDTGELFF.